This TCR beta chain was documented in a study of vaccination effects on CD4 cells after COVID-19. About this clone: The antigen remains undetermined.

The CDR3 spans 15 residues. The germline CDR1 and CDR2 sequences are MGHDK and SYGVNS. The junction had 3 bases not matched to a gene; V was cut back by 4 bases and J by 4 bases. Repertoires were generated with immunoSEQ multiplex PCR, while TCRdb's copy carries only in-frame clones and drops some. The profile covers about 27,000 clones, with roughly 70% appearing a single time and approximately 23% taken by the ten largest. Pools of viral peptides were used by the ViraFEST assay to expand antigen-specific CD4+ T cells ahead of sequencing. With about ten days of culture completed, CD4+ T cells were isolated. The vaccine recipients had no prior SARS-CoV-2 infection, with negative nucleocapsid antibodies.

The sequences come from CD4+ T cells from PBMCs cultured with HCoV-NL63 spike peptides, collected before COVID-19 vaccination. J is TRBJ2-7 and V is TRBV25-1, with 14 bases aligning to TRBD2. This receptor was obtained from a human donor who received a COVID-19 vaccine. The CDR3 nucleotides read TGTGCCAGCAGTGCGACTAGCGGGGGGGGTTACGAGCAGTACTTC. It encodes CASSATSGGGYEQYF.